This TCR beta chain was sequenced in a study of radiation and T cells in renal cell carcinoma. Background on the study: Nephrectomy followed 15 Gy stereotactic body radiation by 4 weeks.

Overall study results and limits: No pretreatment tumor biopsies were available for baseline clonotypes.

Points on this clone: Its antigen is as yet unknown.

Trimming removed 5 bases at V and 0 bases at J, with 16 bases between. Germline CDR1 is SNHLY and CDR2 is FYNNEI. This CDR3 has 16 residues. Time point reported: baseline pretreatment blood. Treatment indicated: 15 Gy SBRT to primary tumor, nephrectomy 4 weeks later. TCRdb's table, derived via immunoSEQ multiplex PCR, lists solely in-frame clones and lacks some. The profile shows about 59,000 clones, 65% to 85% of them singletons. This chain links TRBV2 with TRBJ1-2, with a possible D match to TRBD1 (5 bases). The TCR was taken from a man between 60 and 75 years old with renal cell carcinoma. The sample in question was blood, obtained from a patient whose treatment included radiotherapy and nephrectomy. The CDR3 bases are TGTGCCAGCAGTAGAATCCCAGGGACTCCTAACTATGGCTACACCTTC. Translation gives CASSRIPGTPNYGYTF.